The subject of this entry is one T cell receptor beta chain. Its antigen is not known. While unrecorded immune exposures were likely, the donors were nominally healthy when sampled. Germline CDR1 and CDR2: SEHNR and FQNEAQ (reference sequence). The CDR3 contains 15 residues. The V end lost 8 bases, the J end lost 1 base, and 17 bases lay between the germline ends. This sample stems from a study of cytomegalovirus exposure and HLA in healthy donors. Notes on the study in general: Excluded: some indistinguishable V segments such as TRBV6-2 and TRBV6-3. An analysis was carried out later, and it reportedly showed fewer N-insertions in an Asian-associated ancestry cluster than the roughly 700-donor mean. Testing in vitro showed a few CMV-associated chains specific for CMV antigens.

PCR involved 60 Vbeta and 13 Jbeta primers. TCRdb's copy holds only in-frame clones and misses some; the assay was immunoSEQ multiplex PCR. The sample comprises over 150,000 clones, approximately 80% of which are singletons, and around 4.3% rests with the top ten. The sample comprised PBMCs. V is TRBV7-9 and J is TRBJ1-1; tentatively, D is TRBD1 (6 bases). This sequence was found in a man aged 25 to 40 in good health and CMV-seronegative. In nucleotides, the CDR3 is TGTGCCAGCGGTCTGCAAGGGGGATCGAACACTGAAGCTTTCTTT. This translates into CASGLQGGSNTEAFF.